Listed here is a single TCR beta chain. Its matching antigen is unknown. These data are taken from a study of CXCR3-negative and CXCR3-positive naive CD8 T cells. The CDR3 loop spans 15 amino acids. Looked up from germline, CDR1 is ENHRY and CDR2 is SYGVKD. Findings and limits, study-wide: In both naive subsets diversity was comparably high, whereas memory CD8+ cells showed much lower diversity. Researchers report that CXCR3-positive naive cells carry more hydrophobic TRB CDR3s than CXCR3-negative naive cells.

The study made its TRB cDNA libraries by 5' RACE, adding UMI labels. Each CDR3 protein gets one entry in TCRdb, which reprocessed the 5' RACE reads and gives no DNA. The sample has around 110,000 distinct CDR3 sequences. The specimen was naive CXCR3+ CD8+ T cells from blood. Subset defined: CD45RO-CCR7+CD27+CD95- naive CD8+ T cells expressing CXCR3 (TNR3+). The TCR originated in a human donor in good health. Some clones in this sample may be carry-over from other donors' samples. The chain has TRBV10-3 and TRBJ2-1; TCRdb's assignment of TRBD2 cannot be checked, as there is no DNA. The CDR3 protein is CAISVGGRDYNEQFF.